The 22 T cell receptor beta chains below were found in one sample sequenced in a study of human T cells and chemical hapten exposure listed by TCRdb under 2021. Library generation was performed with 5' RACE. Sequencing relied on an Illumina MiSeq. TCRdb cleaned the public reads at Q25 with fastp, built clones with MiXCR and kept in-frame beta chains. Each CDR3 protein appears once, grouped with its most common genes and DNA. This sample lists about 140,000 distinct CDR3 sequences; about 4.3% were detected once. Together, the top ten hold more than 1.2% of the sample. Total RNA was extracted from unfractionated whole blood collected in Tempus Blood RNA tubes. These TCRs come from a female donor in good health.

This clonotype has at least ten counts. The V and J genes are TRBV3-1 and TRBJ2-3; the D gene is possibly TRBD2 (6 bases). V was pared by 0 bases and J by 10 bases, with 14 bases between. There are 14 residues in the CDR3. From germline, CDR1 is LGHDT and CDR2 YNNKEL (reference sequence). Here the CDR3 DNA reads TGTGCCAGCAGCCAAGATCTAGCGAGCGTGGCGCAGTATTTT. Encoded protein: CASSQDLASVAQYF.

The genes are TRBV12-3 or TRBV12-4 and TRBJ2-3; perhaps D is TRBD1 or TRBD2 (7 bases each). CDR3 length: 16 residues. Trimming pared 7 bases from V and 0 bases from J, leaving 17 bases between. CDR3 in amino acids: CASTGRGRASTDTQYF. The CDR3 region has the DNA TGTGCCAGCACTGGGAGGGGGCGTGCTAGCACAGATACGCAGTATTTT.

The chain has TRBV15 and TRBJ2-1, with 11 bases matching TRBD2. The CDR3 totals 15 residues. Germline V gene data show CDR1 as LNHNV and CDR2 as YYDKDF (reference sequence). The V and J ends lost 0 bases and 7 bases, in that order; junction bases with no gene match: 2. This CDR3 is CATSRDRTSGNEQFF. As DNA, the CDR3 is TGTGCCACCAGCAGAGATAGGACTAGCGGGAATGAGCAGTTCTTC. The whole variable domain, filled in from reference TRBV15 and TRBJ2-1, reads DAMVIQNPRYQVTQFGKPVTLSCSQTLNHNVMYWYQQKSSQAPKLLFHYYDKDFNNEADTPDNFQSRRPNTSFCFLDIRSPGLGDTAMYLCATSRDRTSGNEQFFGPGTRLTVL.

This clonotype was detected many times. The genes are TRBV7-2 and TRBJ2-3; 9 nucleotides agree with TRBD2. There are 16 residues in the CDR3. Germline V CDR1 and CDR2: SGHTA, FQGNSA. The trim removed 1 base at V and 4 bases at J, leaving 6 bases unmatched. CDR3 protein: CASSLGAGGPSDTQYF. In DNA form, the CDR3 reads TGTGCCAGCAGCTTAGGAGCGGGGGGCCCTTCAGATACGCAGTATTTT.

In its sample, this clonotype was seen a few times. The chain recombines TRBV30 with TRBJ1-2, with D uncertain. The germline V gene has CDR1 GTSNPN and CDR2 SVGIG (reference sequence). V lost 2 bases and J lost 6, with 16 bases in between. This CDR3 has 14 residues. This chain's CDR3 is CAWSPSRISHGYTF. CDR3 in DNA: TGTGCCTGGAGTCCATCTAGGATTTCCCATGGCTACACCTTC.

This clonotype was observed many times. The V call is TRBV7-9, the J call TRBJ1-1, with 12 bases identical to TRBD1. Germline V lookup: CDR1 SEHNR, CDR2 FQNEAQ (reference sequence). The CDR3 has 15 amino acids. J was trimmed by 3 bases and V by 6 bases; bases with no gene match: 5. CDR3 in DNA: TGTGCCAGCAGGGGACAGGGGGCGCATCACACTGAAGCTTTCTTT. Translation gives CASRGQGAHHTEAFF. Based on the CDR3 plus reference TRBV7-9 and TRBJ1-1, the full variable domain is DTGVSQNPRHKITKRGQNVTFRCDPISEHNRLYWYRQTLGQGPEFLTYFQNEAQLEKSRLLSDRFSAERPKGSFSTLEIQRTEQGDSAMYLCASRGQGAHHTEAFFGQGTRLTVV.

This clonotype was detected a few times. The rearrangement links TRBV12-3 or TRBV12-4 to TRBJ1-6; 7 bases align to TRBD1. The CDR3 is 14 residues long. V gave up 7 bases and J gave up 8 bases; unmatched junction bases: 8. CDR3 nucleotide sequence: TGTGCCAGCACGACACAGACAGGGTATTCACCCCTCCACTTT. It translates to CASTTQTGYSPLHF.

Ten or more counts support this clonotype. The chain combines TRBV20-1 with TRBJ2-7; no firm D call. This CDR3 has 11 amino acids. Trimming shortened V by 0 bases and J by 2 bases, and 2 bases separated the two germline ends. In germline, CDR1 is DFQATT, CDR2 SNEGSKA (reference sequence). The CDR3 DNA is TGCAGTGCTAGAGAAGCCTACGAGCAGTACTTC. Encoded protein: CSAREAYEQYF.

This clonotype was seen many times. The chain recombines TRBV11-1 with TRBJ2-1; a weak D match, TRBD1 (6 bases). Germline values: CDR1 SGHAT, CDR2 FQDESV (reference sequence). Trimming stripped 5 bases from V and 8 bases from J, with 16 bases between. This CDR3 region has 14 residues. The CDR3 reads CASSRTGTFYEQFF. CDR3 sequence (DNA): TGTGCCAGCAGCCGTACCGGGACATTTTATGAGCAGTTCTTC.

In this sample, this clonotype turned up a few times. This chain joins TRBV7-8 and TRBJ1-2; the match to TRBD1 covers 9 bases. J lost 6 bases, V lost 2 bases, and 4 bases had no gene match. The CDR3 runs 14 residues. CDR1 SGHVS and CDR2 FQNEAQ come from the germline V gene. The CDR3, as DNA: TGTGCCAGCAGCTTAAGGGACAGGGTGGATGGCTACACCTTC. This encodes CASSLRDRVDGYTF. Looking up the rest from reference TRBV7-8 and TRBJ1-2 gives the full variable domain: GAGVSQSPRYKVAKRGQDVALRCDPISGHVSLFWYQQALGQGPEFLTYFQNEAQLDKSGLPSDRFFAERPEGSVSTLKIQRTQQEDSAVYLCASSLRDRVDGYTFGSGTRLTVV.

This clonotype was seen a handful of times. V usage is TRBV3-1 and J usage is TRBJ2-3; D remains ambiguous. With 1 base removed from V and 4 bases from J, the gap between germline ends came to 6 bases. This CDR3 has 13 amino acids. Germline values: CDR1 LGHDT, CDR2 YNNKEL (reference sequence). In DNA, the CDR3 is TGTGCCAGCAGCCAAGGAGGCCCAGATACGCAGTATTTT. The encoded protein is CASSQGGPDTQYF.

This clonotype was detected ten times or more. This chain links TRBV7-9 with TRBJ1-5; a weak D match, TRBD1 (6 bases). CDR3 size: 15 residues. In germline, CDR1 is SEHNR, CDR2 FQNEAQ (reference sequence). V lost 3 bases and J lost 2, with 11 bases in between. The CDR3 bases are TGTGCCAGCAGCTTGTCACAGGGCCGCAATCAGCCCCAGCATTTT. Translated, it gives CASSLSQGRNQPQHF.

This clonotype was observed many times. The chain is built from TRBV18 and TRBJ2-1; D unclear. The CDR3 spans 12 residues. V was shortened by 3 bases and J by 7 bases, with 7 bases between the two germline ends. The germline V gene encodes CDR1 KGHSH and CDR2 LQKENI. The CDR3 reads CASSPMQNEQFF. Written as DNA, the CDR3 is TGTGCCAGCTCACCGATGCAGAATGAGCAGTTCTTC.

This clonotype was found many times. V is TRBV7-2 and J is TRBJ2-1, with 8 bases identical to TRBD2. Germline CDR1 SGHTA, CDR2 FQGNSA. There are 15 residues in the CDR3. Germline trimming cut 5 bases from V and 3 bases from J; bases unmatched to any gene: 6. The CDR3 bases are TGTGCCAGCAGCGGGGGACTAGTCCTCTACAATGAGCAGTTCTTC. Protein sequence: CASSGGLVLYNEQFF.

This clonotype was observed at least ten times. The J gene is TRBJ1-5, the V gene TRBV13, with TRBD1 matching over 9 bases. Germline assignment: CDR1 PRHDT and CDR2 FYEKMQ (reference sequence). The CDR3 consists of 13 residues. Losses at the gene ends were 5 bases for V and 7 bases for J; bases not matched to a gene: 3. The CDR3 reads CASSRDRDQPQHF. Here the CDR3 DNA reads TGTGCCAGCAGCCGGGACAGGGACCAGCCCCAGCATTTT.

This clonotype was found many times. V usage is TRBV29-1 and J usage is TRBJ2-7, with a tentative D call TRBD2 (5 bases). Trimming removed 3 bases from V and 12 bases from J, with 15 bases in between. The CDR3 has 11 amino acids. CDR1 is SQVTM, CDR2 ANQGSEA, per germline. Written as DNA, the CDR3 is TGCAGCGTTGAGAAGAGCGGCCGAGGGTACTTC. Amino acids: CSVEKSGRGYF.

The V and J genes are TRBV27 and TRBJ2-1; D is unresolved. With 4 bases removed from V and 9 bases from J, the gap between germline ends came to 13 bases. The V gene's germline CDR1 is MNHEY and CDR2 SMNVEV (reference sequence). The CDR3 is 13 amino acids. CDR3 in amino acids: CASSSPPGVEQFF. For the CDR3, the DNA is TGTGCCAGCAGTTCTCCCCCCGGTGTTGAGCAGTTCTTC.

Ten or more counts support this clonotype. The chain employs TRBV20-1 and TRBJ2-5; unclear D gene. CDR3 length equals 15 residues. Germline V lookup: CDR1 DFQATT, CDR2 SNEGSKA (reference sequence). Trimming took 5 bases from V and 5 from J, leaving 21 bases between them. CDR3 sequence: CSARSHYVVGETQYF. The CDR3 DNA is TGCAGTGCTCGATCGCATTACGTTGTAGGGGAGACCCAGTACTTC.

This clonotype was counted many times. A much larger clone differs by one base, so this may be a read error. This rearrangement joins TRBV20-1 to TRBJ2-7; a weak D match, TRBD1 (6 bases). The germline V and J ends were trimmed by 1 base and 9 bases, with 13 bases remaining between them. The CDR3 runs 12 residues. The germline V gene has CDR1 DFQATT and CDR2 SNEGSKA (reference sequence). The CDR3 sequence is CSARAEGVGQYF. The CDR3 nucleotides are TGCAGTGCTAGAGCTGAGGGGGTGGGGCAGTACTTC.

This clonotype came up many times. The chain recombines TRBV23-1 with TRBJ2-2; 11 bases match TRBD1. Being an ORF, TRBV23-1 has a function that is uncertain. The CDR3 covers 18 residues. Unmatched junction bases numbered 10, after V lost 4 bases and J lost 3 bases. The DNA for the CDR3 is TGCGCCAGCAGTCCAACCTGGGACAGGGGGTCCCACACCGGGGAGCTGTTTTTT. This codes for CASSPTWDRGSHTGELFF.

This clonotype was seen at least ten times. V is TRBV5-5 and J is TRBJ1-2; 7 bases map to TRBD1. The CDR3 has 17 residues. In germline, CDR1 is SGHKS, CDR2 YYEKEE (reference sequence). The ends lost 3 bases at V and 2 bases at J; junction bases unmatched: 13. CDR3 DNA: TGTGCCAGCAGCTACCCGGGACAGACACTAATGAACTATGGCTACACCTTC. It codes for CASSYPGQTLMNYGYTF.

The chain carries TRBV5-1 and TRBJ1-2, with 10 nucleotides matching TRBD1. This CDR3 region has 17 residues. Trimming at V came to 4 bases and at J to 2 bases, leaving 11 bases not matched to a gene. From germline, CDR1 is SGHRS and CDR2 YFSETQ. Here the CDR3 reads CASSTGGMGQGNYGYTF. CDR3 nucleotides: TGCGCCAGCAGCACCGGGGGAATGGGACAGGGGAACTATGGCTACACCTTC.